The 6 T cell receptor beta chains presented below share a single source sample, sequenced in a study of vaccination effects on CD4 cells after COVID-19. Profiled with immunoSEQ multiplex PCR; TCRdb holds only in-frame clones, not every one. The table shows around 31,000 clones, with about 72% occurring only once. The ViraFEST assay expanded antigen-specific CD4+ T cells with viral peptide pools before sequencing. CD4+ T cell isolation took place after 10 days of culture. Their recognized antigens are unknown. The sample here was CD4+ T cells from PBMCs cultured with HCoV-229E spike peptides, taken before COVID-19 vaccination. All receptors derive from a human donor who received a COVID-19 vaccine.

The J gene is TRBJ2-3, the V gene TRBV25-1; 10 bases fit TRBD2. Germline values: CDR1 MGHDK, CDR2 SYGVNS. This CDR3 comprises 18 residues. Trimming removed 6 bases from V and 1 base from J; junction bases left unmatched: 13. CDR3 residues: CASSPFRSSGSGTDTQYF. CDR3 nucleotides: TGTGCCAGCAGCCCCTTCCGGTCTAGCGGGAGTGGCACAGATACGCAGTATTTT. Full variable domain (remainder filled in from reference TRBV25-1 and TRBJ2-3): EADIYQTPRYLVIGTGKKITLECSQTMGHDKMYWYQQDPGMELHLIHYSYGVNSTEKGDLSSESTVSRIRTEHFPLTLESARPSHTSQYLCASSPFRSSGSGTDTQYFGPGTRLTVL.

V is TRBV20-1 and J is TRBJ2-2; 8 bases line up with TRBD1. With V trimmed by 3 bases and J by 4 bases, 7 bases remained unmatched. The CDR3 runs to 15 residues. Germline V gene lookup returns CDR1 DFQATT and CDR2 SNEGSKA (reference sequence). The CDR3 spells CSASQGTGGTGELFF. CDR3 in DNA: TGCAGTGCTAGTCAGGGGACAGGTGGCACCGGGGAGCTGTTTTTT.

The rearrangement uses TRBV28 and TRBJ1-2; perhaps TRBD1 as D (5 bases). Germline CDR1 MDHEN, CDR2 SYDVKM. The V end was cut by 2 bases, the J end by 7 bases, with 14 bases between. The CDR3 length is 14 residues. CDR3 sequence: CASSLPGARGGYTF. The CDR3 DNA follows: TGTGCCAGCAGTTTACCCGGGGCCCGGGGTGGCTACACCTTC.

There are a few counts of this clone. The gene calls are TRBV7-2 and TRBJ1-2; the D gene is possibly TRBD1 (6 bases). V lost 5 bases to trimming and J lost 0 bases, with 10 bases between them. CDR1 SGHTA and CDR2 FQGNSA come from the germline V gene. The CDR3 consists of 14 residues. The CDR3 reads CASSTQGANYGYTF. As DNA, the CDR3 is TGTGCCAGCAGCACACAGGGAGCTAACTATGGCTACACCTTC.

The rearrangement links TRBV4-3 to TRBJ1-2; 7 bases are shared with TRBD1. Trimming removed 0 bases from V and 0 bases from J; junction bases left unmatched: 4. CDR1 is LGHNA, CDR2 YSLEER, per germline. CDR3 length: 16 amino acids. The CDR3 nucleotides read TGCGCCAGCAGCCAAGATTCAGGGGGGTCTAACTATGGCTACACCTTC. Translating gives CASSQDSGGSNYGYTF.

There are a few counts of this clone. The J gene is TRBJ2-3, the V gene TRBV19, with a possible D match to TRBD2 (5 bases). The germline CDR1 and CDR2 sequences are LNHDA and SQIVND (reference sequence). Deletions cut 4 bases from V and 3 bases from J, with 5 bases between. The CDR3 totals 12 residues. The CDR3 region is CASSRRTDTQYF. The CDR3 coding sequence is TGTGCCAGTAGTAGGAGGACAGATACGCAGTATTTT.